Given below is one TCR beta chain in context. The antigen is unknown. The donors belonged to the approximately 120-subject validation cohort, separate from the approximately 670-subject first cohort. This sample was included in a study of cytomegalovirus exposure and HLA in healthy donors. The method was immunoSEQ multiplex PCR; TCRdb's version includes in-frame clones alone and lacks a portion of them. The sample records 71,000 or so clones, approximately 94% being singletons. Notes on the study in general: Among TCR sequences, most were rare, though some public TCRs appeared in many donors. The tendency of first-cohort TCR clusters to co-occur in the 120 or so validation repertoires emerged from a later analysis. In vitro testing confirmed a few CMV-associated chains as specific for CMV antigens.

Trimming cost V 4 bases and J 0 bases; bases outside gene matches: 6. This CDR3 spans 16 amino acids. The germline CDR1 and CDR2 sequences are SGDLS and YYNGEE. V and J are TRBV9 and TRBJ2-2; 7 bases match TRBD1. This clonotype was obtained from a woman in her late teens or twenties in good health and CMV-seronegative. The sample consisted of PBMCs. CDR3 DNA: TGTGCCAGCAGCCCTCTCCAGGGGGCGAACACCGGGGAGCTGTTTTTT. Translated, it gives CASSPLQGANTGELFF.